The 24 T cell receptor beta chains below were found in one sample sequenced in a study of metastatic and nonmetastatic thyroid tumors. Using MiXCR, TCRdb reanalyzed the PCR reads. The table has fewer than 40,000 clones, approximately 25% seen once. Until they underwent thyroid surgery, no patient had received any treatment. Sequences were obtained from blood. The source is a female donor with papillary thyroid cancer or a benign thyroid nodule (not recorded which). Some clones in this sample may be carry-over from other donors' samples.

This chain links TRBV28 with TRBJ2-7, with D perhaps given as TRBD1 or TRBD2 (5 bases each). CDR1 is MDHEN and CDR2 is SYDVKM in the germline V gene. The V end lost 6 bases, the J end lost 0 bases, and 12 bases lay between the germline ends. The CDR3 runs 14 residues. CDR3: CASRIGASSYEQYF. For the CDR3, the DNA is TGTGCCAGCAGGATCGGGGCGAGCTCCTACGAGCAGTACTTC.

This clone came up many times. The rearrangement joins TRBV13 to TRBJ2-3; D is perhaps TRBD2 (6 bases). The V and J ends lost 0 bases and 2 bases respectively, with 15 bases between them. The CDR3 loop spans 17 amino acids. Germline V gene lookup returns CDR1 PRHDT and CDR2 FYEKMQ (reference sequence). In DNA, the CDR3 is TGTGCCAGCAGCTTAGGCTCCTTAGCGGAACTCACAGATACGCAGTATTTT. It translates to CASSLGSLAELTDTQYF.

This clone was seen a few times. The V and J genes are TRBV27 and TRBJ2-7; D may be TRBD1 or TRBD2 (5 bases each). The germline V gene has CDR1 MNHEY and CDR2 SMNVEV (reference sequence). This CDR3 has 11 amino acids. V gave up 4 bases and J gave up 9 bases, with 10 bases separating them. The CDR3 here is CASSSDSGQYF. In nucleotides, the CDR3 is TGTGCCAGCAGTTCCGACAGCGGGCAGTACTTC.

In regard to this clone: Since no conserved phenylalanine or tryptophan closes the CDR3, a read error is the likely cause. The chain is built from TRBV28 and TRBJ1-1; 7 nucleotides align to TRBD1. V lost 7 bases, J lost 6 bases, and 14 bases stayed unmatched. Germline CDR1 reads MDHEN; CDR2 reads SYDVKM. The CDR3 has 15 residues. CDR3 in DNA: TGTGCCAGCACCCCACCCCGGACAGGCTACCCTGAAGCTTTCCTA. The encoded protein is CASTPPRTGYPEAFL.

This clone has only one observation. The chain recombines TRBV5-1 with TRBJ2-7, with 7 bases matching TRBD2. The CDR3 sequence is 13 residues long. V lost 4 bases, J lost 3 bases, and 4 bases stayed unmatched. Germline CDR1 reads SGHRS; CDR2 reads YFSETQ. The CDR3 DNA follows: TGCGCCAGCAGCGCGGGAGAAGGCTACGAGCAGTACTTC. Its translation is CASSAGEGYEQYF. Together with reference TRBV5-1 and TRBJ2-7, the CDR3 gives the full variable domain: KAGVTQTPRYLIKTRGQQVTLSCSPISGHRSVSWYQQTPGQGLQFLFEYFSETQRNKGNFPGRFSGRQFSNSRSEMNVSTLELGDSALYLCASSAGEGYEQYFGPGTRLTVT.

This clone appeared many times. Since a much larger clone is just one base distant, this may be a read error. Other nucleotide sequences in the sample specify the same CDR3. V usage is TRBV28 and J usage is TRBJ1-2; a weak D match, TRBD1 (6 bases). CDR3 length equals 14 residues. The germline CDR1 and CDR2 sequences are MDHEN and SYDVKM. The CDR3 region is CASTPGQIYYGYTF. The CDR3 bases are TGCGCCAGCACCCCGGGACAAATCTACTATGGCTACACCTTC.

In this sample, this clone turned up many times. The chain recombines TRBV4-2 with TRBJ2-1; D is unclear. V was trimmed by 0 bases and J by 5 bases, leaving 8 bases between them. This CDR3 is built from 14 residues. Germline assignment: CDR1 LGHNA and CDR2 YNFKEQ. In DNA, the CDR3 is TGTGCCAGCAGCCAAGATAGCCTGGACAATGAGCAGTTCTTC. Amino acids: CASSQDSLDNEQFF.

Ten or more counts support this clone. This chain uses TRBV29-1 with TRBJ1-1; D is unresolved. Germline assignment: CDR1 SQVTM and CDR2 ANQGSEA. This CDR3 region has 14 residues. V gave up 5 bases and J gave up 1 base, with 14 bases separating them. The CDR3 loop is CSVSFSLGNTEAFF. The CDR3 DNA reads as TGCAGCGTTTCTTTTAGCCTCGGGAACACTGAAGCTTTCTTT.

This clone was detected a few times. V is TRBV19 and J is TRBJ1-2, with 12 bases identical to TRBD1. From germline, CDR1 is LNHDA and CDR2 SQIVND (reference sequence). The V segment lost 5 bases and the J segment 7 bases; nucleotides outside the gene matches: 5. The CDR3 has 14 amino acids. The CDR3 DNA follows: TGTGCCAGTAGTGCGGGACAGGGGGCTTTTGGCTACACCTTC. Protein sequence: CASSAGQGAFGYTF.

This clone occurred many times. The chain couples TRBV20-1 to TRBJ1-1, with D unresolved. CDR3 length: 13 residues. The germline CDR1 and CDR2 sequences are DFQATT and SNEGSKA (reference sequence). V was cut by 1 base and J by 7 bases, with 13 bases left in between. CDR3 in amino acids: CSARVSHLYEAFF. CDR3 DNA sequence: TGCAGTGCTAGAGTGTCCCACCTTTATGAAGCTTTCTTT.

This clone was counted many times. This may be a read error: a much more frequent sequence differs by one nucleotide. The same CDR3 is also encoded by other DNA sequences in this sample. The V call is TRBV11-3, the J call TRBJ2-5, with 9 bases matching TRBD2. CDR3 size: 16 residues. The germline V gene has CDR1 SGHNT and CDR2 YENEEA. V was pared by 1 base and J by 5 bases, with 8 bases of the junction left unmatched. The CDR3 is CASSLVGGGAGETQYF. CDR3 nucleotides: TGTGCCAGCAGCTTAGTAGGCGGGGGGGCCGGGGAGACCCAGTACTTC.

The sample holds many counts of this clone. This chain joins TRBV5-1 and TRBJ1-1; D is perhaps TRBD1 (5 bases). Trimming shortened V by 0 bases and J by 2 bases, and 17 bases separated the two germline ends. The CDR3 length is 17 residues. Germline V gene sequence: CDR1 SGHRS, CDR2 YFSETQ. CDR3 protein: CASSLARNTGGNTEAFF. The CDR3 bases are TGCGCCAGCAGCTTGGCAAGGAACACAGGCGGTAACACTGAAGCTTTCTTT.

This clone was observed a handful of times. The rearrangement joins TRBV11-2 to TRBJ2-7, with TRBD2 matching over 8 bases. The V gene end was trimmed by 2 bases and the J gene end by 6 bases; junction bases not matched to a gene: 6. The CDR3 loop spans 14 amino acids. Germline V lookup: CDR1 SGHAT, CDR2 FQNNGV. The DNA of the CDR3 is TGTGCCAGCAGCTTAACGGGAGGGCTCTGCGAGCAGTACTTC. Translation: CASSLTGGLCEQYF.

This clone was recorded many times. The V call is TRBV28, the J call TRBJ2-1; possibly TRBD1 for D (5 bases). Trimming stripped 7 bases from V and 8 bases from J, with 21 bases between. Germline CDR1 is MDHEN and CDR2 is SYDVKM. This CDR3 region has 15 residues. Here the CDR3 reads CASTWGRSSEYEQFF. The DNA for the CDR3 is TGTGCCAGCACCTGGGGCAGGAGCTCGGAGTATGAGCAGTTCTTC.

This clone qualifies as medium-sized (0.01 to 0.1%). The chain has TRBV28 and TRBJ1-2, with 9 bases matching TRBD1. The CDR3 consists of 17 residues. J lost 4 bases, V lost 6 bases, and 15 bases had no gene match. Per germline, CDR1 MDHEN and CDR2 SYDVKM. Here the CDR3 DNA reads TGTGCCAGCAGGAGGCCACCAGGGACAGGGAGGGCCTATGGCTACACCTTC. Its protein product is CASRRPPGTGRAYGYTF.

In its sample, this clone was seen a few times. The chain joins TRBV19 to TRBJ2-3, with 9 bases fitting TRBD2. The CDR3 has 15 amino acids. The germline V gene encodes CDR1 LNHDA and CDR2 SQIVND (reference sequence). The chain's CDR3 is CASSRGGGRVDTQYF. For the CDR3, the DNA is TGTGCTAGCAGCCGCGGGGGCGGGAGGGTAGATACGCAGTATTTT.

This clone was picked up many times. The CDR3 protein is CASSPTSGSKNEQFF. DNA for the CDR3: TGTGCCAGCAGCCCGACTAGCGGGAGTAAGAATGAGCAGTTCTTC. This chain connects TRBV4-2 to TRBJ2-1, with 12 bases matching TRBD2. Germline V CDR1 and CDR2: LGHNA, YNFKEQ. V shed 4 bases and J 7 bases; nucleotides not matched to a gene: 5. The CDR3 loop spans 15 amino acids.

Of note for this clone: Given a much more abundant clone one base away, this may be a read error. The chain couples TRBV5-6 to TRBJ2-3; 10 positions match TRBD2. The germline V gene has CDR1 SGHDT and CDR2 YYEEEE. Unmatched junction bases numbered 12, after V lost 5 bases and J lost 6 bases. The CDR3 extends over 16 amino acids. CDR3: CASSLIPSGSGDTQYF. The DNA of the CDR3 is TGTGCCAGCAGTTTGATCCCTAGCGGGAGCGGTGATACGCAGTATTTT.

This clone showed up many times. This may be a read error: a much more frequent sequence differs by one nucleotide. Because the CDR3 is missing its conserved closing phenylalanine or tryptophan, this is likely a read error. The chain's CDR3 is CASRELSSGANVLTS. CDR3 nucleotide sequence: TGCGCCAGCAGGGAACTGAGCTCTGGGGCCAACGTCCTGACTTCC. The chain couples TRBV5-1 to TRBJ2-6; D unclear. V lost 5 bases, J lost 0 bases, and 9 bases lay in between. The germline CDR1 and CDR2 sequences are SGHRS and YFSETQ. This CDR3 is built from 15 residues.

Comment on this clone: The conserved phenylalanine or tryptophan normally closing the CDR3 is absent here, so this likely arose from a read error. This rearrangement joins TRBV15 to TRBJ2-7; the match to TRBD2 covers 7 bases. Germline CDR1 and CDR2: LNHNV and YYDKDF (reference sequence). The CDR3 is 15 amino acids. CDR3 nucleotide sequence: TGTGCCACAAGCAGGGAGGGGAAAGGAGAATACGAGCAGTACATC. This codes for CATSREGKGEYEQYI.

This clone was found a few times. This rearrangement joins TRBV6-4 to TRBJ1-6, with D unclear. From germline, CDR1 is MRHNA and CDR2 SNTAGT. The V end lost 8 bases, the J end lost 10 bases, and 18 bases lay between the germline ends. This CDR3 has 14 amino acids. CDR3 loop: CASSLGSAGSPLHF. In DNA form, the CDR3 reads TGTGCCAGCTCCCTGGGTTCCGCGGGATCACCCCTCCACTTT.

This clone was seen many times. The chain combines TRBV19 with TRBJ1-6; D gene ambiguous. CDR1 is LNHDA, CDR2 SQIVND, per germline (reference sequence). Trimming shortened V by 8 bases and J by 10 bases, and 15 bases separated the two germline ends. There are 13 residues in the CDR3. CDR3 protein: CASSSAQPSPLHF. In DNA, the CDR3 is TGTGCCAGTTCTTCTGCTCAACCCTCACCCCTCCACTTT.

This clone was seen more than once but under ten times. A much bigger clone sits one base away, suggesting this may be a read error. The chain couples TRBV5-4 to TRBJ1-4, with D perhaps TRBD1 (5 bases). V was cut by 2 bases and J by 8 bases, with 13 bases left in between. CDR1 is SGHNT and CDR2 is YYREEE in the germline V gene (reference sequence). The CDR3 length is 14 residues. CDR3: CASSFEVQGEKLFF. CDR3 bases: TGTGCCAGCAGCTTTGAGGTGCAGGGAGAAAAACTGTTTTTT.

The chain uses TRBV28 and TRBJ2-7, with D perhaps TRBD2 (5 bases). Germline V gene lookup returns CDR1 MDHEN and CDR2 SYDVKM. This CDR3 region has 14 residues. Trimming stripped 3 bases from V and 6 bases from J, with 15 bases between. CDR3 in amino acids: CASSFGPWRPEQYF. In DNA form, the CDR3 reads TGTGCCAGCAGTTTCGGACCGTGGAGGCCCGAGCAGTACTTC.